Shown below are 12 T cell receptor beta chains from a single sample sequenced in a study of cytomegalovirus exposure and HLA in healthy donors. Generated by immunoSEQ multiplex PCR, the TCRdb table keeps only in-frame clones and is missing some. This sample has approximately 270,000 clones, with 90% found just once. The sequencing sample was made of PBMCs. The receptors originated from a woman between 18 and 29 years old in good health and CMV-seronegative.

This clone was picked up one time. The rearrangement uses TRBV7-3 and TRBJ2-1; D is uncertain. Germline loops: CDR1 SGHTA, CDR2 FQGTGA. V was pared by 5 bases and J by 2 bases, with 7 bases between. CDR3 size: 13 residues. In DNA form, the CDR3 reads TGTGCCAGCAGCCCGGGTACCTACAATGAGCAGTTCTTC. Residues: CASSPGTYNEQFF.

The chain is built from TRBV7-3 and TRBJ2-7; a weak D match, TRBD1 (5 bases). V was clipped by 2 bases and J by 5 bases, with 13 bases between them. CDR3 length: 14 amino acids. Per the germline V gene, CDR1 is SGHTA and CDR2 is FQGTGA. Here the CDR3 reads CASSLEAGSHEQYF. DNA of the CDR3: TGTGCCAGCAGCTTAGAAGCAGGGTCCCACGAGCAGTACTTC.

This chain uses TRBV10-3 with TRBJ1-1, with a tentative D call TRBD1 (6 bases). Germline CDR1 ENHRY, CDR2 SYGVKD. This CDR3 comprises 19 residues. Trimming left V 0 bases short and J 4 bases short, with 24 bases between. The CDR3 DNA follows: TGTGCCATCAGTGAGTCGAGGGGGAGGGGCGCTGTATCCGTCACTGAAGCTTTCTTT. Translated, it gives CAISESRGRGAVSVTEAFF.

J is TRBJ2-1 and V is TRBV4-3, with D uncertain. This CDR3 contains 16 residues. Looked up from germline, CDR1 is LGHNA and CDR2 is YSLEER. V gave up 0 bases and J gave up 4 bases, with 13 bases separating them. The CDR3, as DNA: TGCGCCAGCAGCCAAGACAGTCAGGCAGGATACAATGAGCAGTTCTTC. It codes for CASSQDSQAGYNEQFF.

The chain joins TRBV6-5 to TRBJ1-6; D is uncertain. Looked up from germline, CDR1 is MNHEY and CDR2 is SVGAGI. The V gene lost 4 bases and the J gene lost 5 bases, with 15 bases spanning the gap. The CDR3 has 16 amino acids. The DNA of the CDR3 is TGTGCCAGCAGTTCGGGGTTCACTCCGCATAATTCACCCCTCCACTTT. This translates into CASSSGFTPHNSPLHF.

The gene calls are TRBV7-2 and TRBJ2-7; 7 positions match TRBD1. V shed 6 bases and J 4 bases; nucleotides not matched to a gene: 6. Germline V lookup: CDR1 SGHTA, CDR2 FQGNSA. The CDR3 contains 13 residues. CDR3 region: CASRSDREYEQYF. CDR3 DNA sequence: TGTGCCAGCAGATCCGACAGGGAATACGAGCAGTACTTC.

The CDR3 loop is CASSLGRMSSYEQYV. CDR3 DNA: TGTGCCAGCAGCTTGGGGCGGATGAGCTCCTACGAGCAGTACGTC. The chain carries TRBV5-5 and TRBJ2-7; D remains ambiguous. The CDR3 contains 15 residues. Germline V CDR1 and CDR2: SGHKS, YYEKEE (reference sequence). The V and J ends lost 0 bases and 0 bases respectively, with 10 bases between them.

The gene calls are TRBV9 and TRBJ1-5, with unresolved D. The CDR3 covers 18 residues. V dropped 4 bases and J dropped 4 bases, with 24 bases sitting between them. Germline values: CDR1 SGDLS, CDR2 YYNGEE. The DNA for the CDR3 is TGTGCCAGCAGCCCAACTCCTGGACTTCAACGGGTAAATCAGCCCCAGCATTTT. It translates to CASSPTPGLQRVNQPQHF. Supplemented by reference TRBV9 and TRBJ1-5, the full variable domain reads DSGVTQTPKHLITATGQRVTLRCSPRSGDLSVYWYQQSLDQGLQFLIQYYNGEERAKGNILERFSAQQFPDLHSELNLSSLELGDSALYFCASSPTPGLQRVNQPQHFGDGTRLSIL.

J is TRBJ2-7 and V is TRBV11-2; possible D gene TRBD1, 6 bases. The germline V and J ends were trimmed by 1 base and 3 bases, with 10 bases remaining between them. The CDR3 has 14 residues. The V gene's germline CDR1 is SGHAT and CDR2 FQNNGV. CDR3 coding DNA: TGTGCCAGCAGCTTAGCCCTGGACAGCTACGAGCAGTACGTC. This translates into CASSLALDSYEQYV.

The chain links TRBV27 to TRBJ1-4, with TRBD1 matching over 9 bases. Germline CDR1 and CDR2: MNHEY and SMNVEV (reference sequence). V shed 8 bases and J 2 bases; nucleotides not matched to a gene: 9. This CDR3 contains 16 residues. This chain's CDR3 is CASRPGTGFTNEKLFF. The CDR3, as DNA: TGTGCCAGCCGTCCCGGGACAGGGTTCACTAATGAAAAACTGTTTTTT.

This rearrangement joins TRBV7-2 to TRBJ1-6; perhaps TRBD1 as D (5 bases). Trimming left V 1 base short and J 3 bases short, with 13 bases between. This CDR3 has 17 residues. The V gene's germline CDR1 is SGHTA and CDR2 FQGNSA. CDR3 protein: CASSLEVGGGYNSPLHF. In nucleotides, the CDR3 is TGTGCCAGCAGCTTAGAGGTCGGGGGAGGCTATAATTCACCCCTCCACTTT.

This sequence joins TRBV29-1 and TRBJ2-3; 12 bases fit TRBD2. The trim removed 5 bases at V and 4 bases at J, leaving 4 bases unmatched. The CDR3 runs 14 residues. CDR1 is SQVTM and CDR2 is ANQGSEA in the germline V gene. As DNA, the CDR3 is TGCAGCGTTCAACGACTAGCGGGGGCAGATACGCAGTATTTT. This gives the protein CSVQRLAGADTQYF.